The 29 T cell receptor beta chains given below trace back to one sample, sequenced in a study of blood T cell repertoires in COVID-19. Produced via immunoSEQ multiplex PCR; TCRdb's table is partial and in-frame only. The data show roughly 220,000 clones, 80% to 85% seen once. Sequenced material: peripheral blood. Receptor source: a woman in her 30s who had recovered from COVID-19.

This clone was counted a few times. The chain carries TRBV5-4 and TRBJ2-5; 8 bases are shared with TRBD2. The CDR3 sequence is 15 residues long. With 4 bases clipped from V and 5 bases from J, the junction kept 10 bases outside the gene matches. In germline, CDR1 is SGHNT, CDR2 YYREEE (reference sequence). The CDR3 sequence: CASSPTREAGETQYF. CDR3 nucleotide sequence: TGTGCCAGCAGCCCGACGCGGGAGGCGGGGGAGACCCAGTACTTC.

This chain uses TRBV2 with TRBJ2-1; 11 nucleotides line up with TRBD2. CDR3 length: 17 residues. Germline CDR1 reads SNHLY; CDR2 reads FYNNEI. Trimming took 5 bases from V and 9 from J; bases not matched to a gene: 15. The CDR3 sequence is CASSRLPGLAVPGEQFF. In nucleotides, the CDR3 is TGTGCCAGCAGTAGATTACCGGGACTAGCGGTCCCCGGTGAGCAGTTCTTC.

The V and J genes are TRBV28 and TRBJ1-2; 7 nucleotides line up with TRBD1. The junction had 7 bases not matched to a gene; V was cut back by 3 bases and J by 6 bases. This CDR3 region has 14 residues. The germline gives CDR1 MDHEN, CDR2 SYDVKM. The CDR3 DNA follows: TGTGCCAGCAGTTTCGACAGGGACGGGAATGGCTACACCTTC. This sequence encodes CASSFDRDGNGYTF.

V is TRBV28 and J is TRBJ2-2; perhaps TRBD2 as D (6 bases). The CDR3 has 16 residues. Germline-derived CDR1 and CDR2 are MDHEN and SYDVKM. Trimming took off 6 bases at V and 5 bases at J, with 19 bases between the two ends. CDR3 bases: TGTGCCAGCAGCCTATTGACCCGGGAGATTACCGGGGAGCTGTTTTTT. It translates to CASSLLTREITGELFF.

This rearrangement joins TRBV6-5 to TRBJ1-1; D unclear. The CDR3 extends over 14 amino acids. The germline V and J ends were trimmed by 7 bases and 2 bases, with 14 bases remaining between them. Germline-derived CDR1 and CDR2 are MNHEY and SVGAGI. The CDR3 loop is CASIAPGVNTEAFF. As DNA, the CDR3 is TGTGCCAGCATTGCCCCCGGGGTTAACACTGAAGCTTTCTTT.

This chain links TRBV28 with TRBJ2-1; D is perhaps TRBD2 (6 bases). The germline gives CDR1 MDHEN, CDR2 SYDVKM. The CDR3 covers 13 residues. The germline V and J ends were trimmed by 3 bases and 7 bases, with 10 bases remaining between them. The CDR3 DNA reads TGTGCCAGCAGTTTCACTAGCAGGAATGAGCAGTTCTTC. As protein: CASSFTSRNEQFF. The full variable domain, in which reference TRBV28 and TRBJ2-1 provide the parts outside the CDR3, is DVKVTQSSRYLVKRTGEKVFLECVQDMDHENMFWYRQDPGLGLRLIYFSYDVKMKEKGDIPEGYSVSREKKERFSLILESASTNQTSMYLCASSFTSRNEQFFGPGTRLTVL.

The chain has TRBV6-5 and TRBJ2-3; 14 nucleotides line up with TRBD2. The CDR3 covers 15 residues. Germline V CDR1 and CDR2: MNHEY, SVGAGI. V dropped 6 bases and J dropped 1; count of bases not matched to a gene: 0. CDR3: CASRGLAGGTDTQYF. CDR3 sequence (DNA): TGTGCCAGCAGGGGACTAGCGGGAGGCACAGATACGCAGTATTTT.

CDR3 sequence (DNA): TGTGCCAGCAGTCAACGACTAGCGGGCTCCTACGAGCAGTACTTC. Translating gives CASSQRLAGSYEQYF. V is TRBV27 and J is TRBJ2-7; 10 nucleotides match TRBD2. Germline CDR1 MNHEY, CDR2 SMNVEV (reference sequence). The trim removed 5 bases at V and 0 bases at J, leaving 4 bases unmatched. CDR3 length equals 15 residues.

The rearrangement joins TRBV7-2 to TRBJ2-3; TRBD2 matches at 7 bases. Germline V CDR1 and CDR2: SGHTA, FQGNSA. Unmatched junction bases numbered 4, after V lost 1 base and J lost 6 bases. The CDR3 is 14 residues long. CDR3 nucleotide sequence: TGTGCCAGCAGCTTAGGGCGGGAGATGGATACGCAGTATTTT. Residues: CASSLGREMDTQYF.

The chain links TRBV10-3 to TRBJ1-1; D not resolved. V shed 4 bases and J shed 4 bases, with 10 bases lying between them. CDR1 is ENHRY, CDR2 SYGVKD, per germline. The CDR3 sequence is 13 residues long. The CDR3 DNA sequence: TGTGCCATCAGTGGGGGAGGAGGCACTGAAGCTTTCTTT. It translates to CAISGGGGTEAFF.

The chain links TRBV2 to TRBJ2-5, with D perhaps TRBD2 (6 bases). CDR1 is SNHLY and CDR2 is FYNNEI in the germline V gene. The CDR3 totals 14 residues. V lost 9 bases and J lost 0, with 14 bases in between. The CDR3 loop is CASSGNLYQETQYF. CDR3 in DNA: TGTGCCAGTAGCGGAAATTTGTACCAAGAGACCCAGTACTTC.

V gene TRBV9 combines with J gene TRBJ2-3, with D maybe TRBD2 (5 bases). The CDR3 extends over 14 amino acids. V lost 6 bases, J lost 4 bases, and 15 bases lay in between. CDR1 is SGDLS, CDR2 YYNGEE, per germline. The CDR3 region has the DNA TGTGCCAGCAACCTATGGGCGGAGGCAGATACGCAGTATTTT. Protein product: CASNLWAEADTQYF.

The chain recombines TRBV24-1 with TRBJ2-1; 10 nucleotides agree with TRBD1. V lost 4 bases, J lost 9 bases, and 8 bases stayed unmatched. CDR1 KGHDR and CDR2 SFDVKD come from the germline V gene. The CDR3 consists of 15 residues. The CDR3 DNA is TGTGCCACCAGTGAACCCGGGACAGGGGTTTCTGAGCAGTTCTTC. Its protein product is CATSEPGTGVSEQFF.

V usage is TRBV3-1 (or the pseudogene TRBV3-2) and J usage is TRBJ2-7, with D maybe TRBD2 (6 bases). The CDR3 length is 12 residues. Germline V CDR1 and CDR2: LGHDT, YNNKEL (reference sequence). V lost 0 bases and J 7 bases, leaving 7 bases between the germline ends. CDR3 DNA sequence: TGTGCCAGCAGCCAAGAGGAGGGGGAGCAGTACTTC. This sequence encodes CASSQEEGEQYF.

The chain employs TRBV5-4 and TRBJ2-7; D uncertain. V lost 3 bases, J lost 3 bases, and 13 bases lay in between. The CDR3 covers 14 residues. CDR1 is SGHNT, CDR2 YYREEE, per germline (reference sequence). CDR3 residues: CASSSASWSYEQYF. The CDR3 bases are TGTGCCAGCAGCTCGGCATCTTGGAGCTACGAGCAGTACTTC.

The rearrangement links TRBV23-1 to TRBJ1-5; 8 bases map to TRBD1. TRBV23-1 carries the ORF label, with uncertain function. CDR3 size: 18 residues. Trimming cost V 0 bases and J 3 bases; bases outside gene matches: 10. The CDR3 coding sequence is TGCGCCAGCAGTCAATCTTTAGTTCGGACAGGGCTCAATCAGCCCCAGCATTTT. Protein product: CASSQSLVRTGLNQPQHF.

The chain employs TRBV27 and TRBJ1-6, with 8 positions matching TRBD1. The ends lost 8 bases at V and 7 bases at J; junction bases unmatched: 4. The CDR3 sequence is 13 residues long. Germline CDR1 reads MNHEY; CDR2 reads SMNVEV (reference sequence). CDR3 residues: CASYRDRNSPLHF. CDR3 DNA sequence: TGTGCCAGCTACCGGGACAGGAATTCACCCCTCCACTTT.

The J gene is TRBJ2-1, the V gene TRBV19; weak D call: TRBD2 (6 bases). Looked up from germline, CDR1 is LNHDA and CDR2 is SQIVND (reference sequence). V lost 3 bases to trimming and J lost 1 base, with 13 bases between them. The CDR3 runs to 16 residues. Here the CDR3 reads CASSMVPDYSYNEQFF. The CDR3, as DNA: TGTGCCAGTAGTATGGTCCCGGACTATTCCTACAATGAGCAGTTCTTC. Complete variable domain (other parts from reference TRBV19 and TRBJ2-1): DGGITQSPKYLFRKEGQNVTLSCEQNLNHDAMYWYRQDPGQGLRLIYYSQIVNDFQKGDIAEGYSVSREKKESFPLTVTSAQKNPTAFYLCASSMVPDYSYNEQFFGPGTRLTVL.

V usage is TRBV11-2 and J usage is TRBJ2-7, with D perhaps TRBD2 (6 bases). This CDR3 has 14 residues. Germline-derived CDR1 and CDR2 are SGHAT and FQNNGV. V was trimmed by 6 bases and J by 0 bases, leaving 12 bases between them. Written as DNA, the CDR3 is TGTGCCAGCAGTTTTAGCGGAAGCTCCTACGAGCAGTACTTC. Protein: CASSFSGSSYEQYF.

This rearrangement joins TRBV5-1 to TRBJ2-3; weak D call: TRBD2 (6 bases). V lost 0 bases, J lost 1 base, and 12 bases lay in between. From germline, CDR1 is SGHRS and CDR2 YFSETQ. The CDR3 runs 16 residues. The CDR3 sequence is CASSLGRTGGTDTQYF. The CDR3 nucleotides read TGCGCCAGCAGCTTGGGGAGGACGGGGGGCACAGATACGCAGTATTTT.

The chain couples TRBV28 to TRBJ2-4, with 14 positions matching TRBD2. The CDR3 sequence is 15 residues long. V trimming: 5 bases; J trimming: 7 bases; junction bases outside the gene matches: 4. The germline gives CDR1 MDHEN, CDR2 SYDVKM. CDR3 protein: CASSRLAGGANIQYF. For the CDR3, the DNA is TGTGCCAGCAGTAGACTAGCGGGAGGGGCTAACATTCAGTACTTC.

This chain uses TRBV28 with TRBJ2-2, with D possibly TRBD2 on 6 matching bases. Germline assignment: CDR1 MDHEN and CDR2 SYDVKM. The CDR3 contains 17 residues. Between the trimmed V and J ends, which lost 5 bases and 2 bases, there was a span of 18 bases. This CDR3 reads CASSLRLGTFNTGELFF. Written as DNA, the CDR3 is TGTGCCAGCAGTCTCCGACTAGGGACCTTTAACACCGGGGAGCTGTTTTTT.

The chain has TRBV5-4 and TRBJ2-3; D is undetermined. The V end lost 0 bases, the J end lost 5 bases, and 10 bases lay between the germline ends. CDR3 length: 14 residues. Germline assignment: CDR1 SGHNT and CDR2 YYREEE (reference sequence). This chain's CDR3 is CASSLVLTRDTQYF. CDR3 DNA sequence: TGTGCCAGCAGCTTGGTACTAACAAGAGATACGCAGTATTTT.

CDR3 amino acids: CSVEPNSGNTIYF. The CDR3 nucleotides are TGCAGCGTTGAACCCAACTCTGGAAACACCATATATTTT. The chain recombines TRBV29-1 with TRBJ1-3; D is unresolved. From germline, CDR1 is SQVTM and CDR2 ANQGSEA. This CDR3 has 13 amino acids. V was cut by 2 bases and J by 0 bases, with 5 bases left in between.

This clone was seen a handful of times. The chain combines TRBV3-1 (or the pseudogene TRBV3-2) with TRBJ1-3; D possibly corresponds to TRBD1 (5 bases). The CDR3 has 15 residues. Germline lookup yields CDR1 LGHDT and CDR2 YNNKEL (reference sequence). V gave up 4 bases and J gave up 0 bases, with 10 bases separating them. CDR3 nucleotide sequence: TGTGCCAGCAGCCTGGGGCTCCGCTCTGGAAACACCATATATTTT. Encoded protein: CASSLGLRSGNTIYF.

The CDR3 coding sequence is TGTGCCAGCTCCCCCTCAGGAAACACTGAAGCTTTCTTT. Translating it yields CASSPSGNTEAFF. The rearrangement joins TRBV18 to TRBJ1-1; the D is unclear. Germline V gene lookup returns CDR1 KGHSH and CDR2 LQKENI. The ends were cut back, 6 bases at V and 2 bases at J, with 10 bases in the middle. The CDR3 loop spans 13 amino acids.

The chain recombines TRBV28 with TRBJ1-2; maybe TRBD1 (6 bases). The germline CDR1 and CDR2 sequences are MDHEN and SYDVKM. There are 14 residues in the CDR3. Trimming shortened V by 4 bases and J by 3 bases, and 12 bases separated the two germline ends. CDR3 protein: CASSSQGTDYGYTF. The CDR3 region has the DNA TGTGCCAGCAGTTCTCAGGGGACGGACTATGGCTACACCTTC.

This clone was counted between two and nine times. The chain is built from TRBV5-1 and TRBJ2-4, with D possibly TRBD2 on 7 matching bases. CDR1 SGHRS and CDR2 YFSETQ come from the germline V gene. V lost 1 base and J 5 bases, leaving 13 bases between the germline ends. CDR3 length equals 15 residues. The CDR3 nucleotides read TGCGCCAGCAGCTTGTCAGGGGAGGGAGAAAACATTCAGTACTTC. Encoded protein: CASSLSGEGENIQYF.

This rearrangement joins TRBV28 to TRBJ1-2; D is ambiguous. This CDR3 spans 15 amino acids. Germline values: CDR1 MDHEN, CDR2 SYDVKM. V lost 6 bases, J lost 8 bases, and 22 bases lay in between. CDR3 residues: CASSALVPSKGGYTF. CDR3 DNA sequence: TGTGCCAGCAGCGCCCTAGTCCCTTCTAAAGGAGGCTACACCTTC.